The 15 T cell receptor beta chains below come from one sample, sequenced in a study of T cell changes during pregnancy in multiple sclerosis (dated by TCRdb to about 2019). The method was the immunoSEQ multiplex PCR assay. As stored in TCRdb, this immuneACCESS dataset retains in-frame rearrangements with V and J assigned. A fraction of the clones does not appear; measured against another copy, unresolved V genes explain less than half of the discrepancy, and the remainder lacks a known reason. This sample holds some 77,000 clones; roughly 91% were observed only once. 2.6% of the sample is held by the ten biggest clonotypes. Sequencing was performed on peripheral blood, taken after pregnancy. Receptors were obtained from a female donor in good health, enrolled as a control in a pregnancy study.

This clone has more than one count but fewer than ten. The chain links TRBV6-5 to TRBJ1-2, with D perhaps matching TRBD1 (5 bases). The germline V gene encodes CDR1 MNHEY and CDR2 SVGAGI. Trimming shortened V by 1 base and J by 2 bases, and 11 bases separated the two germline ends. The CDR3 loop spans 15 amino acids. CDR3 amino acids: CASSYWQGGNYGYTF. DNA for the CDR3: TGTGCCAGCAGTTACTGGCAGGGAGGAAACTATGGCTACACCTTC.

V and J are TRBV7-2 and TRBJ1-5, with D uncertain. The CDR3 has 14 residues. CDR1 and CDR2 (germline): SGHTA, FQGNSA. V was cut by 3 bases and J by 3 bases, with 9 bases left in between. In DNA, the CDR3 is TGTGCCAGCAGCTTTTTCGGGAACAATCAGCCCCAGCATTTT. It yields the protein CASSFFGNNQPQHF.

This chain joins TRBV18 and TRBJ1-5; 7 nucleotides line up with TRBD1. CDR1 and CDR2 from the germline V gene are KGHSH and LQKENI. The junction had 5 bases not matched to a gene; V was cut back by 5 bases and J by 4 bases. The CDR3 runs to 14 residues. CDR3 in DNA: TGTGCCAGCTCAGGTGACAGGGAAAATCAGCCCCAGCATTTT. Protein product: CASSGDRENQPQHF.

DNA of the CDR3: TGTGCCAGCAGCCAATCTCTAGGCCGCGGCTACGAGCAGTACTTC. Translation gives CASSQSLGRGYEQYF. This chain connects TRBV14 to TRBJ2-7; D is ambiguous. The germline V gene has CDR1 SGHDN and CDR2 FVKESK. There are 15 residues in the CDR3. Deletions cut 2 bases from V and 3 bases from J, with 14 bases between.

V is TRBV28 and J is TRBJ2-7; D gene unclear. This CDR3 is built from 11 residues. Trimming cost V 7 bases and J 4 bases, with 8 bases left between them. Germline CDR1 reads MDHEN; CDR2 reads SYDVKM. CDR3 bases: TGTGCCAGCAAGTCGAGATACGAGCAGTACTTC. This gives the protein CASKSRYEQYF.

The V call is TRBV4-1, the J call TRBJ2-5; D gene uncertain. Germline assignment: CDR1 MGHRA and CDR2 YSYEKL. The CDR3 consists of 15 residues. With 3 bases removed from V and 2 bases from J, the gap between germline ends came to 13 bases. The CDR3 DNA follows: TGCGCCAGCAGCCACCCGGGTTCGACTCAAGAGACCCAGTACTTC. Amino acids: CASSHPGSTQETQYF.

This chain joins TRBV6-1 and TRBJ2-7; D is ambiguous. The CDR3 contains 15 residues. The germline CDR1 and CDR2 sequences are MNHNS and SASEGT. The V gene lost 3 bases and the J gene lost 2 bases, with 14 bases spanning the gap. The DNA of the CDR3 is TGTGCCAGCAGTGATAATCTCCTCGGTGCCTACGAGCAGTACTTC. Its translation: CASSDNLLGAYEQYF.

The V and J genes are TRBV15 and TRBJ1-6, with D hard to call. Per the germline V gene, CDR1 is LNHNV and CDR2 is YYDKDF (reference sequence). The V end lost 0 bases, the J end lost 10 bases, and 10 bases lay between the germline ends. The length of the CDR3 is 14 residues. CDR3 residues: CATSRDRAGSPLHF. CDR3 bases: TGTGCCACCAGCAGAGATCGGGCGGGGTCACCCCTCCACTTT.

CDR3 amino acids: CASSGSGGATGELFF. DNA for the CDR3: TGTGCCAGCAGCGGTAGCGGGGGGGCCACCGGGGAGCTGTTTTTT. The chain joins TRBV4-2 to TRBJ2-2, with 11 bases fitting TRBD2. Germline values: CDR1 LGHNA, CDR2 YNFKEQ. This CDR3 has 15 amino acids. V gave up 5 bases and J gave up 4 bases; unmatched junction bases: 3.

The rearrangement links TRBV4-1 to TRBJ2-7; D may be TRBD2 (6 bases). The CDR3 has 16 residues. Trimming cost V 2 bases and J 3 bases, with 17 bases left between them. In germline, CDR1 is MGHRA, CDR2 YSYEKL. The CDR3 is CASSQPAVEGRYEQYF. The CDR3 DNA follows: TGCGCCAGCAGCCAACCTGCCGTGGAGGGCCGCTACGAGCAGTACTTC.

J is TRBJ2-7 and V is TRBV6-5, with 7 bases identical to TRBD2. Germline V gives CDR1 MNHEY, CDR2 SVGAGI. This CDR3 spans 16 amino acids. The J segment lost 4 bases and the V segment lost 2 bases, leaving 11 bases of the junction unmatched. This chain's CDR3 is CASSYEVAGALYEQYF. CDR3 nucleotide sequence: TGTGCCAGCAGTTACGAGGTCGCGGGAGCTCTGTACGAGCAGTACTTC.

This rearrangement joins TRBV5-1 to TRBJ2-7; 10 bases fit TRBD1. The CDR3 consists of 13 residues. Germline loops: CDR1 SGHRS, CDR2 YFSETQ. The V gene end was trimmed by 4 bases and the J gene end by 7 bases; junction bases not matched to a gene: 5. CDR3 sequence (DNA): TGCGCCAGCAGCGCCGGGACAGGGGAAGAGCAGTACTTC. The encoded protein is CASSAGTGEEQYF.

V usage is TRBV7-9 and J usage is TRBJ2-5; perhaps TRBD2 as D (5 bases). The germline V and J ends were trimmed by 1 base and 7 bases, with 10 bases remaining between them. The CDR3 sequence is 13 residues long. In germline, CDR1 is SEHNR, CDR2 FQNEAQ (reference sequence). The CDR3 DNA sequence: TGTGCCAGCAGCTTAGTCCGTGAGGGGACCCAGTACTTC. Its translation is CASSLVREGTQYF.

The gene calls are TRBV5-1 and TRBJ2-6; the D is unclear. This CDR3 spans 15 amino acids. Germline-derived CDR1 and CDR2 are SGHRS and YFSETQ. The V and J ends lost 0 bases and 4 bases respectively, with 8 bases between them. The CDR3 DNA follows: TGCGCCAGCAGCTTGGACCCCGGGGGGGCCAACGTCCTGACTTTC. Encoded protein: CASSLDPGGANVLTF.

This clone was seen a single time. The chain employs TRBV10-2 and TRBJ2-1; 8 bases align to TRBD2. This CDR3 spans 14 amino acids. V lost 8 bases, J lost 7 bases, and 10 bases stayed unmatched. Per germline, CDR1 WSHSY and CDR2 SAAADI. The CDR3 nucleotides read TGCGCCAGCGCTGCCCTAGCGGGCTCTAATGAGCAGTTCTTC. The encoded protein is CASAALAGSNEQFF.